This T cell receptor (beta chain) was profiled in a study of T cell repertoires in cytomegalovirus infection. Whole-study context: Both a matching HLA type and CMV infection were indicated by public TCR beta signatures.

In its sample, this clonotype was seen a few times. The antigen is undetermined. TCRdb re-analysed the reads in MiXCR, keeping a single row per CDR3 protein. The profile shows approximately 500,000 distinct CDR3 sequences, 26% of them singletons. Trimming shortened V by 6 bases and J by 0 bases, and 14 bases separated the two germline ends. The CDR3 is made up of 16 amino acids. CDR1 SGHTA and CDR2 FQGNSA come from the germline V gene. Findings and caveats of the study: Carriers of CMV and the relevant HLA type were discriminated by public TCR beta frequency. Dominating the ex vivo response were TCR beta clonotypes that were CMV-specific and HLA-C-restricted.

The TCR was taken from a human donor in good health (CMV status not recorded). Some clones in this sample may be carry-over from other donors' samples. The sequencing input was PBMCs. The V call is TRBV7-2, the J call TRBJ1-4; TRBD1 is a possible D gene (5 bases). The CDR3 sequence: CASRKGGAATNEKLFF. The DNA of the CDR3 is TGTGCCAGCAGAAAGGGAGGGGCAGCAACTAATGAAAAACTGTTTTTT.